This is a list of T cell receptor beta chains from one sample in a study of Graves' ophthalmopathy and Graves' hyperthyroidism. TCRdb redid the calling of the multiplex PCR reads with MiXCR, one entry per CDR3 protein. Seen here are about half a million distinct CDR3 sequences, around 15% observed once, and the top ten hold over 8%. What was sequenced was blood. The receptors here all came from a woman aged 25-40 years with Graves' ophthalmopathy. Both conserved end residues are part of each CDR3. A D gene is named only where the DNA matches it firmly. Only some rows state a clone size, as once, few, many or a class for expanded clones.

size	V	D	J	CDR3	DNA
NA	TRBV27	NA	TRBJ1-1	CASSLSREGVKNTEAFF	TGTGCCAGCAGTTTGAGTCGGGAGGGGGTAAAGAACACTGAAGCTTTCTTT
many	TRBV29-1	NA	TRBJ1-1	CSLRRGAAEAFF	TGCAGCCTGAGGCGGGGTGCGGCTGAAGCTTTCTTT
many	TRBV7-9	NA	TRBJ2-7	CASSLGDRSSYEQYF	TGTGCCAGCAGCTTAGGAGACAGGAGCTCCTACGAGCAGTACTTC
many	TRBV7-2	NA	TRBJ2-6	CASNLQYSGANVLTF	TGTGCCAGCAATCTCCAGTACTCTGGGGCCAACGTCCTGACTTTC
many	TRBV6-5	NA	TRBJ1-6	CASSSAGVNSPLHF	TGTGCCAGCAGTTCCGCAGGGGTAAATTCACCCCTCCACTTT
NA	TRBV6-5	NA	TRBJ1-1	CASGYRPVEAFF	TGTGCCAGCGGTTACCGGCCAGTTGAAGCTTTCTTT
many	TRBV7-9	NA	TRBJ2-5	CASSSTLQGWGETQYF	TGTGCCAGCAGCTCGACCTTACAGGGTTGGGGGGAGACCCAGTACTTC
many	TRBV10-3	NA	TRBJ2-2	CAISERGGSSNTGELFF	TGTGCCATCAGTGAGAGGGGGGGGTCATCGAACACCGGGGAGCTGTTTTTT
NA	TRBV30	NA	TRBJ1-1	CAWSDSNTEAFF	TGTGCCTGGTCGGACTCGAACACTGAAGCTTTCTTT
NA	TRBV28	NA	TRBJ2-5	CASSPNAGKETQYF	TGTGCCAGCAGTCCTAACGCGGGAAAAGAGACCCAGTACTTC
many	TRBV19	NA	TRBJ2-7	CASSIIGGDEQYF	TGTGCCAGTAGTATAATTGGGGGCGACGAGCAGTACTTC
many	TRBV16	NA	TRBJ1-2	CASSGRANYGYTF	TGTGCCAGCTCGGGCCGAGCTAACTATGGCTACACCTTC
many	TRBV10-3	TRBD2	TRBJ2-4	CAISGGSGKNSIENIQYF	TGTGCCATCAGTGGAGGTAGCGGGAAAAATAGCATTGAAAACATTCAGTACTTC
many	TRBV24-1	TRBD1	TRBJ1-5	CATSDLGTGMSNQPQHF	TGTGCCACCAGTGACCTCGGGACAGGAATGAGCAATCAGCCCCAGCATTTT
many	TRBV6-5	NA	TRBJ2-5	CASSYYNQETQYF	TGTGCCAGCAGTTACTACAATCAAGAGACCCAGTACTTC
many	TRBV13	NA	TRBJ2-7	CASSPPGNEQYF	TGTGCCAGCAGCCCCCCCGGGAACGAGCAGTACTTC
many	TRBV6-2/TRBV6-3	NA	TRBJ2-5	CASSITGQTQYF	TGTGCCAGCAGTATTACCGGGCAGACCCAGTACTTC